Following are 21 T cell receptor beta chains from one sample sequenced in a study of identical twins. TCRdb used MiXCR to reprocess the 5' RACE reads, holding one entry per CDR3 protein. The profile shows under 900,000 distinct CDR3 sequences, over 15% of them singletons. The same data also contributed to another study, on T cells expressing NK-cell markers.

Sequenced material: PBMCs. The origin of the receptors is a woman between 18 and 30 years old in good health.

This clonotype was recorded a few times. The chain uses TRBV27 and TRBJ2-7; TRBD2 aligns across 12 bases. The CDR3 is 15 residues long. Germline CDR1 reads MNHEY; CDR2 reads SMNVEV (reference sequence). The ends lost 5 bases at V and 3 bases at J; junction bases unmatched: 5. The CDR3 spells CASSPQTSGSYEQYF. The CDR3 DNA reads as TGTGCCAGCAGTCCCCAGACTAGCGGGAGCTACGAGCAGTACTTC.

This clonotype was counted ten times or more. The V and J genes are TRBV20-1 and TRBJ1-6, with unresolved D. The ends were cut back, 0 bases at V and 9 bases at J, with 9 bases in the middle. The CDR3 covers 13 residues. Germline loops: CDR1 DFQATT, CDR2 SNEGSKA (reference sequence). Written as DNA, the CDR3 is TGCAGTGCTAGAGACCTCCGTGGTTCACCCCTCCACTTT. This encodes CSARDLRGSPLHF.

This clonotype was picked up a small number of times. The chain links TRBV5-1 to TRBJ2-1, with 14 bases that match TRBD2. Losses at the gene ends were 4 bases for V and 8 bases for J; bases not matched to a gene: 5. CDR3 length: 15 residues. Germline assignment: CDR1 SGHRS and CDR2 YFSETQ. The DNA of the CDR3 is TGCGCCAGCAGCATCGGACTAGCGGGAGGATATGAGCAGTTCTTC. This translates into CASSIGLAGGYEQFF. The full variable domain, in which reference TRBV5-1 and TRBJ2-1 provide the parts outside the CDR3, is KAGVTQTPRYLIKTRGQQVTLSCSPISGHRSVSWYQQTPGQGLQFLFEYFSETQRNKGNFPGRFSGRQFSNSRSEMNVSTLELGDSALYLCASSIGLAGGYEQFFGPGTRLTVL.

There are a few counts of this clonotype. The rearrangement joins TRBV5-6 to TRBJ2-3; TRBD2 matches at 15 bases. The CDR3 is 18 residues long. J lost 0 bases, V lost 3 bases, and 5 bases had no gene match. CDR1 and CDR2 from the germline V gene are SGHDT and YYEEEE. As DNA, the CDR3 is TGTGCCAGCAGCTCTGGGACTAGCGGGGGGTCTAGCACAGATACGCAGTATTTT. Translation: CASSSGTSGGSSTDTQYF.

Here the CDR3 DNA reads TGTGCCAGCAGCGCATCTAGTGGGGCTCAGTATTTT. Encoded protein: CASSASSGAQYF. The V and J genes are TRBV9 and TRBJ2-3, with a tentative D call TRBD1 (5 bases). The germline CDR1 and CDR2 sequences are SGDLS and YYNGEE. This CDR3 has 12 residues. Trimming stripped 3 bases from V and 12 bases from J, with 14 bases between.

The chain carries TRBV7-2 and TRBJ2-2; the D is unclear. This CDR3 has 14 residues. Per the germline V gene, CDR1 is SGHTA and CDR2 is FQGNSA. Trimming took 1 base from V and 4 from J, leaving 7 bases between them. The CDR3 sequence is CASSLGYGTGELFF. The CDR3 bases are TGTGCCAGCAGCTTAGGATATGGCACCGGGGAGCTGTTTTTT. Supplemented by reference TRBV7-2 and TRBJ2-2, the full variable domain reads GAGVSQSPSNKVTEKGKDVELRCDPISGHTALYWYRQSLGQGLEFLIYFQGNSAPDKSGLPSDRFSAERTGGSVSTLTIQRTQQEDSAVYLCASSLGYGTGELFFGEGSRLTVL.

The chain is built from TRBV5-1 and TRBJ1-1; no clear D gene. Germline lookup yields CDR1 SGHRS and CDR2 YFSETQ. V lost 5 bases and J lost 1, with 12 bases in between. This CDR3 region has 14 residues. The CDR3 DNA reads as TGCGCCAGCAGTTTTATGGGCCAGAACACTGAAGCTTTCTTT. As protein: CASSFMGQNTEAFF.

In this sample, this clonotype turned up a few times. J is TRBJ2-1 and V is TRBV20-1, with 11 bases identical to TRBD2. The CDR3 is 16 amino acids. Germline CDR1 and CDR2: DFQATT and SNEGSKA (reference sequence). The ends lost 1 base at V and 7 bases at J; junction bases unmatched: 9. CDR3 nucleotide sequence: TGCAGTGCTAGAGGACCTATAGCGGGGGGGCTGAATGAGCAGTTCTTC. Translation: CSARGPIAGGLNEQFF.

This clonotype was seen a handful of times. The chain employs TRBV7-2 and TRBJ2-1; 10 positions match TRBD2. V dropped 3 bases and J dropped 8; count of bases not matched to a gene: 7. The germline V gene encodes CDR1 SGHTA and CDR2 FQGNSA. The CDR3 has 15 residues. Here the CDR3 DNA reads TGTGCCAGCAGCTTTAGGAGCGGGAGGGCCGATGAGCAGTTCTTC. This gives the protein CASSFRSGRADEQFF.

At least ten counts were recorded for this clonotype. The CDR3 protein is CSARVRPSGIYNEQFF. CDR3 sequence (DNA): TGCAGTGCTAGAGTACGGCCTAGCGGGATTTACAATGAGCAGTTCTTC. J is TRBJ2-1 and V is TRBV20-1; 9 positions agree with TRBD2. Trimming took 1 base from V and 4 from J; bases not matched to a gene: 8. The CDR3 loop spans 16 amino acids. CDR1 is DFQATT, CDR2 SNEGSKA, per germline (reference sequence).

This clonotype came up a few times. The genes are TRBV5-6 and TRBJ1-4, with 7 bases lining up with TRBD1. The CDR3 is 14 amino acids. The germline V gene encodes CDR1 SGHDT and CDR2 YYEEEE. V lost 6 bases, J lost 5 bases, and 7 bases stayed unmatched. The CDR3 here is CASIKLTGNEKLFF. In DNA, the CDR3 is TGTGCCAGCATCAAACTGACAGGGAATGAAAAACTGTTTTTT. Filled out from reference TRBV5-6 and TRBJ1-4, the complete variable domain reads DAGVTQSPTHLIKTRGQQVTLRCSPKSGHDTVSWYQQALGQGPQFIFQYYEEEERQRGNFPDRFSGHQFPNYSSELNVNALLLGDSALYLCASIKLTGNEKLFFGSGTQLSVL.

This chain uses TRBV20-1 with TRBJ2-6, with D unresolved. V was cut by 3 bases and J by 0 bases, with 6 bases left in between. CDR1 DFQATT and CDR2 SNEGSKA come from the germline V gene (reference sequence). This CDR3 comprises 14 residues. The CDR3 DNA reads TGCAGTGCTAGTGATTCCTCTGGGGCCAACGTCCTGACTTTC. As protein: CSASDSSGANVLTF.

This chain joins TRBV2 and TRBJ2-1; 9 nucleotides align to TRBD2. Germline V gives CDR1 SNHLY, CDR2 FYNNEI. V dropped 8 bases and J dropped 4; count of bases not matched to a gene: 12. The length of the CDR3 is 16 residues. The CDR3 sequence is CASFNPRGGVYNEQFF. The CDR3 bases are TGTGCCAGCTTCAATCCGCGGGGGGGCGTTTACAATGAGCAGTTCTTC.

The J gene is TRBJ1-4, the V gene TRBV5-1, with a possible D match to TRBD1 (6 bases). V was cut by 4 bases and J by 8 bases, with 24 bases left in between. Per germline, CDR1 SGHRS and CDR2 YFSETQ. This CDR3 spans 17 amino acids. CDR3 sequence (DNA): TGCGCCAGCAGCCTTGTACCTCCGACAGGAATGGGGGAAAAACTGTTTTTT. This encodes CASSLVPPTGMGEKLFF.

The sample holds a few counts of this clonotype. In nucleotides, the CDR3 is TGTGCCAGCAGCGTCGGCGGGACCACGAACACCGGGGAGCTGTTTTTT. This codes for CASSVGGTTNTGELFF. The chain employs TRBV9 and TRBJ2-2; D is possibly TRBD2 (6 bases). Germline V CDR1 and CDR2: SGDLS, YYNGEE. V lost 2 bases and J 0 bases, leaving 11 bases between the germline ends. The length of the CDR3 is 16 residues.

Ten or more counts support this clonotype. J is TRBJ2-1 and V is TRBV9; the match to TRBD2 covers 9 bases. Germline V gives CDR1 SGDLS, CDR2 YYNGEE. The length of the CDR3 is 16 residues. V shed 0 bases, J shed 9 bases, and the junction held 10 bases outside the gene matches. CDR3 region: CASSVDGRGGEGEQFF. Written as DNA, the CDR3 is TGTGCCAGCAGCGTAGACGGGCGGGGGGGCGAGGGTGAGCAGTTCTTC.

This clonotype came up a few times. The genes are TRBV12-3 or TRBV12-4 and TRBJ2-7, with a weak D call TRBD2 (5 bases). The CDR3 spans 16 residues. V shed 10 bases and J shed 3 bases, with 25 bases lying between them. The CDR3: CAIRRARGRAIYEQYF. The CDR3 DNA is TGTGCCATCCGGAGAGCACGGGGAAGGGCTATCTACGAGCAGTACTTC.

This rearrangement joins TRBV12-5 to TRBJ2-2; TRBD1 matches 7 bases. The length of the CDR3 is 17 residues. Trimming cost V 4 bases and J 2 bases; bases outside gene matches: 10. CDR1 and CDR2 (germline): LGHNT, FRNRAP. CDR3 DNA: TGTGCTAGTGGTTACCCTCTCGACAGGGACAACACCGGGGAGCTGTTTTTT. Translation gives CASGYPLDRDNTGELFF.

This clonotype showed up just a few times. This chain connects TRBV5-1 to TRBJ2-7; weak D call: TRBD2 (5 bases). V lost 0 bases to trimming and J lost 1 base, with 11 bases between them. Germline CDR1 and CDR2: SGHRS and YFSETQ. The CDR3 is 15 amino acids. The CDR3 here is CASSLEGVVSYEQYF. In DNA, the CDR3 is TGCGCCAGCAGCTTGGAGGGAGTGGTTTCCTACGAGCAGTACTTC.

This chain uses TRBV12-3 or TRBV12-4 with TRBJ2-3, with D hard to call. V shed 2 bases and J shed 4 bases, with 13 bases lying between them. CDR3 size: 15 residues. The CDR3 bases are TGTGCCAGCAGTTTATCCTCAGGACGTGCAGATACGCAGTATTTT. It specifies CASSLSSGRADTQYF.

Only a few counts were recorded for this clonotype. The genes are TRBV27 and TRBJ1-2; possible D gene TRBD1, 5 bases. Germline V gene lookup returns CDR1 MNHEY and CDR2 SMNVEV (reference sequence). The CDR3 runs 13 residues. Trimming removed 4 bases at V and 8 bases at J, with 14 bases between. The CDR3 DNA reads TGTGCCAGCAGTTCCCCACCCGGGGGAGGCTACACCTTC. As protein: CASSSPPGGGYTF.